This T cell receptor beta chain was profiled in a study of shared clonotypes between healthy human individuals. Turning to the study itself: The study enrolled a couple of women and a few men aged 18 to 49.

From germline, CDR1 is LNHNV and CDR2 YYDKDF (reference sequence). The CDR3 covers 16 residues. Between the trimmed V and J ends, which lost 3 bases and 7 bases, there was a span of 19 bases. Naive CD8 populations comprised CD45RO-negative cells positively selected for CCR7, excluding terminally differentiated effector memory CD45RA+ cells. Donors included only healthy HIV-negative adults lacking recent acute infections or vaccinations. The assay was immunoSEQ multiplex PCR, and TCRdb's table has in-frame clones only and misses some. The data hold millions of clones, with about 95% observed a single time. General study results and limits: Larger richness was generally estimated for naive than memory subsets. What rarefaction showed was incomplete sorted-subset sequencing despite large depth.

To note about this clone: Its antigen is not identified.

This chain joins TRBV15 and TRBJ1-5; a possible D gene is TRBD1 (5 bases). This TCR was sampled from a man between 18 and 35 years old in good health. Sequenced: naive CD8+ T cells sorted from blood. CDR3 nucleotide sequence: TGTGCCACCAGCAGGAGGGAGGGGATGGGGTTACAGCCCCAGCATTTT. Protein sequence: CATSRREGMGLQPQHF.